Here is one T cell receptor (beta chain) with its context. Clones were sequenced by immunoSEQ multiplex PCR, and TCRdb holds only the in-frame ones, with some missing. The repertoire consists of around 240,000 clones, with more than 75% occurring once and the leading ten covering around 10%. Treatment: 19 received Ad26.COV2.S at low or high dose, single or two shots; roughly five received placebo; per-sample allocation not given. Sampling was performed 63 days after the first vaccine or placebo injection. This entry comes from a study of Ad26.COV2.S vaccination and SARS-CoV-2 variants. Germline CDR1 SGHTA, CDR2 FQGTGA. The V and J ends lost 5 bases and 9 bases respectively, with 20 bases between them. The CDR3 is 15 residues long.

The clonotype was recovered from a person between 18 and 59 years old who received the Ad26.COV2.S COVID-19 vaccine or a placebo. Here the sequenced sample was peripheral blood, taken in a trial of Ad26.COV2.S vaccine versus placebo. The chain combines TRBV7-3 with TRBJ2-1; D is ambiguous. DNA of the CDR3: TGTGCCAGCAGCCCCGATTATTTGTCCCTCAGTGAGCAGTTCTTC. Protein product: CASSPDYLSLSEQFF.